Presented here are 15 T cell receptor beta chains from one specimen sequenced in a study of T-cell memory formation after mild COVID-19. TCRdb used MiXCR to reprocess the 5' RACE reads, holding one entry per CDR3 protein. The table lists around 510,000 distinct CDR3 sequences, 20% to 25% of them singletons. Sequenced: PBMCs or a T cell subset sorted from them (not recorded which). Every receptor here comes from an adult woman who had mild COVID-19 (a few samples of this study predate the infection). Cell type and time point are not known.

This clonotype was seen more than once but under ten times. The rearrangement joins TRBV12-3 or TRBV12-4 to TRBJ1-4, with a possible D match to TRBD1 (5 bases). The CDR3 runs 16 residues. Trimming pared 6 bases from V and 10 bases from J, leaving 24 bases between. The CDR3 sequence: CASRKGRGGVGGKLFF. The CDR3, as DNA: TGTGCCAGCAGAAAAGGGAGGGGAGGGGTTGGTGGAAAACTGTTTTTT.

This chain connects TRBV5-1 to TRBJ2-4; D may be TRBD1 or TRBD2 (5 bases each). Germline CDR1 and CDR2: SGHRS and YFSETQ. V lost 4 bases to trimming and J lost 9 bases, with 14 bases between them. This CDR3 comprises 13 residues. For the CDR3, the DNA is TGCGCCAGCAGCCGTAACCGGGACGGCATTCAGTACTTC. The encoded protein is CASSRNRDGIQYF. Full variable domain (missing parts from reference TRBV5-1 and TRBJ2-4): KAGVTQTPRYLIKTRGQQVTLSCSPISGHRSVSWYQQTPGQGLQFLFEYFSETQRNKGNFPGRFSGRQFSNSRSEMNVSTLELGDSALYLCASSRNRDGIQYFGAGTRLSVL.

This clonotype was seen many times. The chain combines TRBV29-1 with TRBJ2-7; TRBD1 aligns across 8 bases. CDR1 is SQVTM and CDR2 is ANQGSEA in the germline V gene. The J segment lost 3 bases and the V segment lost 7 bases, leaving 8 bases of the junction unmatched. The CDR3 sequence is 13 residues long. Here the CDR3 DNA reads TGCAGCGCCGCAGGGGGCAAGGACTACGAGCAGTACTTC. It codes for CSAAGGKDYEQYF.

The chain links TRBV7-2 to TRBJ1-4; TRBD1 matches at 7 bases. This CDR3 is 14 amino acids long. Germline V gene data show CDR1 as SGHTA and CDR2 as FQGNSA. J was trimmed by 4 bases and V by 4 bases; bases with no gene match: 3. The CDR3 here is CASSSGQRNEKLFF. The CDR3 coding sequence is TGTGCCAGCAGCTCGGGACAGCGTAATGAAAAACTGTTTTTT. The full variable domain, its missing parts supplied by reference TRBV7-2 and TRBJ1-4, is GAGVSQSPSNKVTEKGKDVELRCDPISGHTALYWYRQSLGQGLEFLIYFQGNSAPDKSGLPSDRFSAERTGGSVSTLTIQRTQQEDSAVYLCASSSGQRNEKLFFGSGTQLSVL.

CDR3 loop: CSVGSGEQAFF. DNA of the CDR3: TGCAGCGTTGGTAGCGGGGAGCAAGCTTTCTTT. This chain connects TRBV29-1 to TRBJ1-1; D remains unclear. From germline, CDR1 is SQVTM and CDR2 ANQGSEA. The CDR3 consists of 11 residues. The V gene lost 4 bases and the J gene lost 9 bases, with 12 bases spanning the gap.

The chain uses TRBV7-9 and TRBJ2-3; D might be TRBD2 (5 bases). Germline CDR1 reads SEHNR; CDR2 reads FQNEAQ (reference sequence). With 8 bases removed from V and 2 bases from J, the gap between germline ends came to 14 bases. The CDR3 runs 14 residues. The CDR3 region has the DNA TGTGCCAGCTCCATTTGGGAGTTCACAGATACGCAGTATTTT. Translated, it gives CASSIWEFTDTQYF.

The rearrangement joins TRBV9 to TRBJ2-7, with a weak D call TRBD1 (5 bases). The V end lost 0 bases, the J end lost 2 bases, and 12 bases lay between the germline ends. The germline V gene encodes CDR1 SGDLS and CDR2 YYNGEE. CDR3 length: 15 residues. The DNA of the CDR3 is TGTGCCAGCAGCGTAGGACAGTCAGGGCCCTACGAGCAGTACTTC. Amino acid sequence: CASSVGQSGPYEQYF.

This clonotype appeared a single time. One end of the junction does not line up with germline, which may come from a read error. J is TRBJ2-7 and V is TRBV12-3 or TRBV12-4; D call uncertain. This CDR3 has 13 amino acids. CDR3 region: CASSFLGSYEKYF. The CDR3 DNA reads as TGTGCCAGCAGTTTTTTGGGTTCCTACGAGAAGTACTTC.

The gene calls are TRBV5-1 and TRBJ2-7; D possibly corresponds to TRBD2 (6 bases). Germline CDR1 and CDR2: SGHRS and YFSETQ. V lost 0 bases, J lost 5 bases, and 12 bases lay in between. This CDR3 has 14 amino acids. The DNA of the CDR3 is TGCGCCAGCAGCTTGGAACGGAGGGGAGACGAGCAGTACTTC. Translation: CASSLERRGDEQYF.

The chain employs TRBV20-1 and TRBJ2-3; 9 positions agree with TRBD2. J lost 2 bases, V lost 6 bases, and 12 bases had no gene match. Germline CDR1 DFQATT, CDR2 SNEGSKA (reference sequence). The CDR3 loop spans 16 amino acids. The CDR3 nucleotides read TGCAGTGCCGGTAGGGTAGCGGGGGCGATCACAGATACGCAGTATTTT. It translates to CSAGRVAGAITDTQYF.

This chain uses TRBV20-1 with TRBJ2-3; 9 nucleotides agree with TRBD2. Trimming took 5 bases from V and 4 from J; bases not matched to a gene: 1. Germline loops: CDR1 DFQATT, CDR2 SNEGSKA (reference sequence). CDR3 length: 12 amino acids. The CDR3 here is CSAQRGADTQYF. CDR3 sequence (DNA): TGCAGTGCTCAGCGGGGGGCAGATACGCAGTATTTT.

This chain links TRBV23-1 with TRBJ2-5; the D is unclear. TRBV23-1 is an ORF for which the function is uncertain. Trimming pared 4 bases from V and 5 bases from J, leaving 2 bases between. CDR3 length: 10 amino acids. The CDR3 is CASSPETQYF. The CDR3 bases are TGCGCCAGCAGTCCTGAGACCCAGTACTTC.

The chain joins TRBV24-1 to TRBJ2-2; 8 bases map to TRBD2. The germline gives CDR1 KGHDR, CDR2 SFDVKD. Trimming took 7 bases from V and 4 from J; bases not matched to a gene: 7. The CDR3 totals 15 residues. The CDR3 DNA reads as TGTGCCACCAGCTTAGCGGGATCGGGCACCGGGGAGCTGTTTTTT. It specifies CATSLAGSGTGELFF.

This clonotype showed up just a few times. The chain employs TRBV24-1 and TRBJ2-1; 10 positions agree with TRBD2. This CDR3 has 17 amino acids. Germline loops: CDR1 KGHDR, CDR2 SFDVKD. J gave up 4 bases and V 2 bases, and 7 bases lay outside the gene matches. CDR3 protein: CATSDSQTSGSYNEQFF. Written as DNA, the CDR3 is TGTGCCACCAGTGATTCCCAGACTAGCGGGTCATACAATGAGCAGTTCTTC.

In this sample, this clonotype turned up many times. The rearrangement joins TRBV28 to TRBJ1-3; tentatively, D is TRBD1 (5 bases). V lost 5 bases and J 0 bases, leaving 11 bases between the germline ends. The CDR3 totals 15 residues. Germline-derived CDR1 and CDR2 are MDHEN and SYDVKM. CDR3 bases: TGTGCCAGCAGTCTAGACAGTCTCTCTGGAAACACCATATATTTT. Its translation: CASSLDSLSGNTIYF.